This T cell receptor (beta chain) was captured by sequencing in a study of radiotherapy plus CTLA-4 blockade in lung cancer. V was pared by 7 bases and J by 4 bases, with 13 bases between. The CDR3 consists of 13 residues. Germline V gene lookup returns CDR1 LNHDA and CDR2 SQIVND (reference sequence). Profiling relied on immunoSEQ multiplex PCR, and the TCRdb table lists in-frame clones only, not all of them. The sample includes tens of thousands of clones, approximately 80% seen only once; the top ten take 4% to 5%. This clonotype originated in a human donor with non-small cell lung cancer who had a complete response to radiotherapy plus ipilimumab. Source: peripheral blood, taken from a patient treated with radiotherapy plus ipilimumab. The rearrangement links TRBV19 to TRBJ1-2; no clear D. DNA of the CDR3: TGTGCCAGTACTCAGGAGGGCATCTATGGCTACACCTTC. Translation gives CASTQEGIYGYTF.